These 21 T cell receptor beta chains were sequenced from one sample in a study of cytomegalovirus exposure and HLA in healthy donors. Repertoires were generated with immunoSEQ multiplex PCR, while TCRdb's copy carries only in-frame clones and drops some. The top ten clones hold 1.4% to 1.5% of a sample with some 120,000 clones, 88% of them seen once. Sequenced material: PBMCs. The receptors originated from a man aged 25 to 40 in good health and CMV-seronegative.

In DNA form, the CDR3 reads TGTGCTAGTGGGAACAGGGTCAATCAGCCCCAGCATTTT. This encodes CASGNRVNQPQHF. The chain joins TRBV12-5 to TRBJ1-5, with D perhaps matching TRBD1 (6 bases). The CDR3 is 13 residues long. The V end was cut by 6 bases, the J end by 3 bases, with 9 bases between. Germline loops: CDR1 LGHNT, CDR2 FRNRAP.

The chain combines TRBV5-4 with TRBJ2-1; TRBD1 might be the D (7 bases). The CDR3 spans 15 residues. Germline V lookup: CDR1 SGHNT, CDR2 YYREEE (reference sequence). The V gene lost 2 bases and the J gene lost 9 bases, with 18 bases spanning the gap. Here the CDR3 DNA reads TGTGCCAGCAGCTTCGGGGCAGGGGGAGGACGTGAGCAGTTCTTC. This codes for CASSFGAGGGREQFF.

The CDR3 nucleotides read TGTGCCAGCAGTTTCAACGGACAAATCTACGAGCAGTACTTC. The encoded protein is CASSFNGQIYEQYF. The chain carries TRBV27 and TRBJ2-7, with D perhaps TRBD1 (5 bases). This CDR3 is built from 14 residues. CDR1 MNHEY and CDR2 SMNVEV come from the germline V gene (reference sequence). The V and J ends lost 3 bases and 3 bases respectively, with 12 bases between them.

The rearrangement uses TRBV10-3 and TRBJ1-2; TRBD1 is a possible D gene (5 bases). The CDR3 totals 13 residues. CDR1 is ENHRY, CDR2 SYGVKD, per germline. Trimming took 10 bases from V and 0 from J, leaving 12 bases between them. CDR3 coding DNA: TGTGCCAGTCGAGACAGTTCTAACTATGGCTACACCTTC. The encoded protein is CASRDSSNYGYTF.

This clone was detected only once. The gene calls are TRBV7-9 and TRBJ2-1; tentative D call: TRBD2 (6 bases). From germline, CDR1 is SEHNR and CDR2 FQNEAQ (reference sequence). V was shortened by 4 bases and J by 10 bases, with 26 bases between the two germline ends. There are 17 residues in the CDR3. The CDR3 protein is CASSSSPGLPSVGEQFF. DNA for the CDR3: TGTGCCAGCAGCTCATCACCGGGACTCCCGAGTGTAGGCGAGCAGTTCTTC.

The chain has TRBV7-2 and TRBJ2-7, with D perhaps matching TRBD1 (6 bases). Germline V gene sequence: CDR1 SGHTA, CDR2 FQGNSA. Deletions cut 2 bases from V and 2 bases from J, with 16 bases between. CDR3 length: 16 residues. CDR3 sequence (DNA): TGTGCCAGCAGCTTAATCGGTTTTGGGGGCCCCTACGAGCAGTACTTC. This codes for CASSLIGFGGPYEQYF.

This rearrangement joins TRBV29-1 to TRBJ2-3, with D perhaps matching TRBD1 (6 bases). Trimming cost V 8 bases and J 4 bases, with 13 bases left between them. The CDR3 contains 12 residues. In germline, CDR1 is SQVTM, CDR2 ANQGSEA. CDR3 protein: CSTPGVADTQYF. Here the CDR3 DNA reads TGCAGCACACCAGGGGTAGCAGATACGCAGTATTTT.

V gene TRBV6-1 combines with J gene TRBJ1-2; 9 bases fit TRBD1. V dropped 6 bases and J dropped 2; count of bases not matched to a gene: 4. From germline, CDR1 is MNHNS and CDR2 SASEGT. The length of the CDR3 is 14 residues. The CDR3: CASSGDRVNYGYTF. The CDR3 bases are TGTGCCAGCAGCGGGGACAGGGTGAACTATGGCTACACCTTC.

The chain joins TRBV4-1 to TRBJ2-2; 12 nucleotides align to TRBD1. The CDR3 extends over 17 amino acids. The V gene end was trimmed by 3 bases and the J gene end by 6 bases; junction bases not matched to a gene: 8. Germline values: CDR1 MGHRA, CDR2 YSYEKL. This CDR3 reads CASSHSLGQGAAGELFF. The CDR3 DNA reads TGCGCCAGCAGCCATTCGTTGGGACAGGGGGCGGCCGGGGAGCTGTTTTTT.

The CDR3 here is CAWSPHSVYEQYF. Here the CDR3 DNA reads TGTGCCTGGAGTCCCCACTCGGTTTACGAGCAGTACTTC. This chain uses TRBV30 with TRBJ2-7; D gene ambiguous. Germline assignment: CDR1 GTSNPN and CDR2 SVGIG (reference sequence). CDR3 length: 13 residues. The V end lost 2 bases, the J end lost 4 bases, and 12 bases lay between the germline ends. Complete variable domain (other parts from reference TRBV30 and TRBJ2-7): SQTIHQWPATLVQPVGSPLSLECTVEGTSNPNLYWYRQAAGRGLQLLFYSVGIGQISSEVPQNLSASRPQDRQFILSSKKLLLSDSGFYLCAWSPHSVYEQYFGPGTRLTVT.

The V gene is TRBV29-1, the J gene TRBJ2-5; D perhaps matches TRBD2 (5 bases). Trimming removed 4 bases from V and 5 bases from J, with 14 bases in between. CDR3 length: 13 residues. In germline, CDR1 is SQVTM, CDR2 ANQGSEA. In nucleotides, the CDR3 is TGCAGCGTTGTACGGGGATTCGGGGAGACCCAGTACTTC. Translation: CSVVRGFGETQYF.

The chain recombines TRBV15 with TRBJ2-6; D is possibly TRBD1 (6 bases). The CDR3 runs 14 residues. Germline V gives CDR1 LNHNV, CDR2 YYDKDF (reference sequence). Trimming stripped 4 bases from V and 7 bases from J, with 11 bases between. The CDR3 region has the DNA TGTGCCACCAGCACCCAAGGGACAGCCAACGTCCTGACTTTC. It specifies CATSTQGTANVLTF. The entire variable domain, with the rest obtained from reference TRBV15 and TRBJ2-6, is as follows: DAMVIQNPRYQVTQFGKPVTLSCSQTLNHNVMYWYQQKSSQAPKLLFHYYDKDFNNEADTPDNFQSRRPNTSFCFLDIRSPGLGDTAMYLCATSTQGTANVLTFGAGSRLTVL.

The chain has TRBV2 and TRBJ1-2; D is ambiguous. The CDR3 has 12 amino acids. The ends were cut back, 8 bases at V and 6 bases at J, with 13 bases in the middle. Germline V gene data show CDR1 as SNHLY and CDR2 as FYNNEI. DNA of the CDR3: TGTGCCAGCGCAGCAGGTTGGCATGGCTACACCTTC. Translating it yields CASAAGWHGYTF.

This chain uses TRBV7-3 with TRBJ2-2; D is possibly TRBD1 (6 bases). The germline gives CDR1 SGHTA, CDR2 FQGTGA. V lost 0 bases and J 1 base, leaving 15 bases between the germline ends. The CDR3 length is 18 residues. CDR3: CASSLTPLADRNTGELFF. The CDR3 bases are TGTGCCAGCAGCTTAACCCCTCTGGCGGACAGGAACACCGGGGAGCTGTTTTTT.

The CDR3 spells CASSLSVYSNQPQHF. As DNA, the CDR3 is TGTGCCAGCAGCTTGTCCGTCTATAGCAATCAGCCCCAGCATTTT. V and J are TRBV5-6 and TRBJ1-5, with D unresolved. Germline CDR1 reads SGHDT; CDR2 reads YYEEEE. With 1 base removed from V and 0 bases from J, the gap between germline ends came to 8 bases. This CDR3 contains 15 residues.

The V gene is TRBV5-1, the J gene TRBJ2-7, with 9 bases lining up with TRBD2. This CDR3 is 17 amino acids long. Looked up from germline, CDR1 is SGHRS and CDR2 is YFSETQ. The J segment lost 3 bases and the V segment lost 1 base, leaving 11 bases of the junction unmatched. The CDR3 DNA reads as TGCGCCAGCAGCTTGCTGTCTAGCGGGACGGGTAACTACGAGCAGTACTTC. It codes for CASSLLSSGTGNYEQYF.

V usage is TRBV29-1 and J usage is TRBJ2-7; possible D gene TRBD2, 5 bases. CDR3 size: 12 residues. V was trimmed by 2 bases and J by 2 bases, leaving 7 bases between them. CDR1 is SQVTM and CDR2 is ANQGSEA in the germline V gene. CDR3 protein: CSVEKGAYEQYF. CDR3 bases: TGCAGCGTTGAAAAGGGAGCCTACGAGCAGTACTTC.

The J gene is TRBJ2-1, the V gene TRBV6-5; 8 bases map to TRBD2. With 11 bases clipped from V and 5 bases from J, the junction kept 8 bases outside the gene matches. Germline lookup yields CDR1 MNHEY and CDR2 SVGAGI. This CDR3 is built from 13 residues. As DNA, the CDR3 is TGTGCCCCCCCGGGACTAGTCCACAATGAGCAGTTCTTC. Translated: CAPPGLVHNEQFF.

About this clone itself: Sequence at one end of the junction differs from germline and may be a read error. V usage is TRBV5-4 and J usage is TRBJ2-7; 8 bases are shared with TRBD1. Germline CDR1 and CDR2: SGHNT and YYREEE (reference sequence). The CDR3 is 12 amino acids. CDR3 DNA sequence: TGTGCCAGCAGCCTCCCGGGACAGGCGGCAAACTTC. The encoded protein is CASSLPGQAANF.

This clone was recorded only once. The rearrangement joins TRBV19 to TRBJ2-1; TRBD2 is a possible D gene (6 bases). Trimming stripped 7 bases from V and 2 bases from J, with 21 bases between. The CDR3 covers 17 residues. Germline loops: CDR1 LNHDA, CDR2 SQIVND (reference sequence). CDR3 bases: TGTGCCAGTAACCCATGGGGGTCGGGGGAGGCCTACAATGAGCAGTTCTTC. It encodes CASNPWGSGEAYNEQFF.

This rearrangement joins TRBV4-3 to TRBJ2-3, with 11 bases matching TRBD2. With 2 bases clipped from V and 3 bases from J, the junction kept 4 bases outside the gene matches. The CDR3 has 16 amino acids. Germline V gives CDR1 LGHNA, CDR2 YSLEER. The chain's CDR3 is CASSQYSGRATDTQYF. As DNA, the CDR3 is TGCGCCAGCAGCCAATATAGCGGGAGGGCTACAGATACGCAGTATTTT.